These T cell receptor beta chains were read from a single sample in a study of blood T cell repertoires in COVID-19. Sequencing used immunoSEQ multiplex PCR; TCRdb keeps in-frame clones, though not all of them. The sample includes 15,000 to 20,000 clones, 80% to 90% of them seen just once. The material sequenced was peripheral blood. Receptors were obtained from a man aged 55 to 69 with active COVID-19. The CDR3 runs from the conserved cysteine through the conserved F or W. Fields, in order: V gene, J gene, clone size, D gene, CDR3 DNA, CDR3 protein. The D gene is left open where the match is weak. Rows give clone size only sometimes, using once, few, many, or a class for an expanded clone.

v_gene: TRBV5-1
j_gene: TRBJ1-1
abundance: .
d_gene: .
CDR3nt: TGCGCCAGCAGCTTGAAGGCCGACTATGTGGGATTCGGCGCTGAAGCTTTCTTT
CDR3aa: CASSLKADYVGFGAEAFF

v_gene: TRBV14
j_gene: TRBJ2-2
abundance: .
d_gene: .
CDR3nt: TGTGCCAGCAGCCCTGACCTTTGGGGGGGGCTCACCGGGGAGCTGTTTTTT
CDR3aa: CASSPDLWGGLTGELFF

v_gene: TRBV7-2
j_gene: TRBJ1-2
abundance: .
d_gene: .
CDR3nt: TGTGCCAGCAGCTTAGTAGGGGGGGCTGGGTATGGCTACACCTTC
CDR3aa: CASSLVGGAGYGYTF

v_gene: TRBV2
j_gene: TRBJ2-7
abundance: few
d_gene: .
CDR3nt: TGTGCCAGCAGACGGACAGGACTACTCTACGAGCAGTACTTC
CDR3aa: CASRRTGLLYEQYF

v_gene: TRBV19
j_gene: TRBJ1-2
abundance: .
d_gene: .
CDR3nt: TGTGCCAGTGCGGACAGCCTAGTCTATGGCTACACCTTC
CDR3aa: CASADSLVYGYTF

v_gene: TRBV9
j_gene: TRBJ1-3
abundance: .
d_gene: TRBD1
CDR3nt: TGTGCCAGCAGCGTAGCCCCCAGACAGGGAAGGGAGAGAAACACCATATATTTT
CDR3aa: CASSVAPRQGRERNTIYF

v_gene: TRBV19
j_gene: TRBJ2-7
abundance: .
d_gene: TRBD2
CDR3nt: TGTGCCAGTAGTATAAAACTAGCGGGCCCCACCCACCAGCAGTACTTC
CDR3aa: CASSIKLAGPTHQQYF

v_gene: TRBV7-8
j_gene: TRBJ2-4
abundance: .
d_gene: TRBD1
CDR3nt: TGTGCCAGCAGCTTGGGACAGGGAAACATTCAGTACTTC
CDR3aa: CASSLGQGNIQYF

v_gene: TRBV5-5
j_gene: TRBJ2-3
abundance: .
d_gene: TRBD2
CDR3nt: TGTGCCAGCAGCTTCATTCCGGGACTAGCGGGGGGGACAGATACGCAGTATTTT
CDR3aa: CASSFIPGLAGGTDTQYF

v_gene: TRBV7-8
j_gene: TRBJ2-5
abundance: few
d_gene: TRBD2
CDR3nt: TGTGCCAGCAGACCTCAGAAGCGGGGGGGTCTCCAAGAGACCCAGTACTTC
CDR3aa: CASRPQKRGGLQETQYF

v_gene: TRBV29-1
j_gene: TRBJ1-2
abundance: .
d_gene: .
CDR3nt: TGCAGCGTCGGCGGGGATGGCAGTGGCTACACCTTC
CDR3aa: CSVGGDGSGYTF

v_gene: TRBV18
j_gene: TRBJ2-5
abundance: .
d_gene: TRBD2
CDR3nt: TGTGCCAGCTCACTGCCGGGGAGCGGGGGTCGGGAGACCCAGTACTTC
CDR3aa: CASSLPGSGGRETQYF

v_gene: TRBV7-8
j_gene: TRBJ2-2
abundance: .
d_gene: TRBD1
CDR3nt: TGTGCCAGCAGGGACAGGGGAGGTAACACCGGGGAGCTGTTTTTT
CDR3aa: CASRDRGGNTGELFF

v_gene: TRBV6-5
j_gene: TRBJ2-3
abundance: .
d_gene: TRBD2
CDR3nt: TGTGCCAGCAGATTAGCGGGAGTCGGCGCAGATACGCAGTATTTT
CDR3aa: CASRLAGVGADTQYF

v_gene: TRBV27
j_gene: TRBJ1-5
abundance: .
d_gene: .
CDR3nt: TGTGCCAGCAGTTTATACGACGGGGATCAGCCCCAGCATTTT
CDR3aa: CASSLYDGDQPQHF

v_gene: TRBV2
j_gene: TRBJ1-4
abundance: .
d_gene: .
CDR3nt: TGTGCCAGCAGTGATTCCAGCGGCGGGGCAGCTAATGAAAAACTGTTTTTT
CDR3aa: CASSDSSGGAANEKLFF

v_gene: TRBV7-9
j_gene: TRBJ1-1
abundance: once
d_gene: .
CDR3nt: TGTGCCAGCTTCCGAGGGAGCGGCAGTGAAGCTTTCTTT
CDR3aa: CASFRGSGSEAFF

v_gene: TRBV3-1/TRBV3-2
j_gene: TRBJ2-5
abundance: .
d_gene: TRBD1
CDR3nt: TGTGCCAGCAGACGACAGGGGGGGGAGGAGACCCAGTACTTC
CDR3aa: CASRRQGGEETQYF

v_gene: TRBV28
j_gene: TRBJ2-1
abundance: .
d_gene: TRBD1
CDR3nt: TGTGCCAGCAGTTTTTCGGGACAGGGGTACAATGAGCAGTTCTTC
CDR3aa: CASSFSGQGYNEQFF

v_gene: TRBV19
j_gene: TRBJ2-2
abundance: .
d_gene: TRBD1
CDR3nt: TGTGCCAGTAGTATACAAGGGACAGCGAACACCGGGGAGCTGTTTTTT
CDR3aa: CASSIQGTANTGELFF

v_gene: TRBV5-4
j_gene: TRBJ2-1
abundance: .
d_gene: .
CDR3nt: TGTGCCTCCGGCGAGGTCTACAATGAGCAGTTCTTC
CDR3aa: CASGEVYNEQFF

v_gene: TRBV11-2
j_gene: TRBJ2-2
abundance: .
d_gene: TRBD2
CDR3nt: TGTGCCAGCAGCTTACTAGCGGTTAACACCGGGGAGCTGTTTTTT
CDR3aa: CASSLLAVNTGELFF

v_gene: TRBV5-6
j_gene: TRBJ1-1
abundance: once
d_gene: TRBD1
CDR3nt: TGTGCCAGCAGCTTGACAGGGGGCTCGGCTTTCTTT
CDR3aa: CASSLTGGSAFF

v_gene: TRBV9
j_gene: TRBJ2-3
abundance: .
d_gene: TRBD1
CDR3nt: TGTGCCAGCAGTCCAGGGACAGGGGCCCGCACAGATACGCAGTATTTT
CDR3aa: CASSPGTGARTDTQYF

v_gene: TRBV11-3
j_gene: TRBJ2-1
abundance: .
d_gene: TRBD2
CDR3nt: TGTGCCAGCAGCTTAGGGACTAGCGGGGGGCCCAGCCAGAATGAGCAGTTCTTC
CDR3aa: CASSLGTSGGPSQNEQFF

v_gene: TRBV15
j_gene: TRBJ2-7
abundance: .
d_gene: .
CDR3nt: TGTGCCACCAGCAGAGGGTTTTTTAGGACAGAGGGTCCAACCACCTACGAGCAGTACTTC
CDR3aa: CATSRGFFRTEGPTTYEQYF

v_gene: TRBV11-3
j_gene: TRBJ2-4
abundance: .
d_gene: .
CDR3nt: TGTGCCAGCAGCTGGACCACTCCTGGCGGGGACCACTTTGCCAAAAACATTCAGTACTTC
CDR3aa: CASSWTTPGGDHFAKNIQYF

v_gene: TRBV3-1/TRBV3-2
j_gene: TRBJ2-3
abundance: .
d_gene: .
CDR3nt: TGTGCCAGCAGCCCCAGGGGGGCGACAGATACGCAGTATTTT
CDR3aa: CASSPRGATDTQYF

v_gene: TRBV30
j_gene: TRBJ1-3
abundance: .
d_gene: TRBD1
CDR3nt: TGTGCCTGGAGGGACGGACAGGGGGCCTCCTCTGGAAACACCATATATTTT
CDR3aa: CAWRDGQGASSGNTIYF

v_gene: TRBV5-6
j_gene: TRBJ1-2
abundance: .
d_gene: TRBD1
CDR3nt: TGTGCCAGCAGCTTCACGACAGGGTTGGGCTACACCTTC
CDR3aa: CASSFTTGLGYTF

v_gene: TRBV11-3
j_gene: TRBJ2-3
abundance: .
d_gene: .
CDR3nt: TGTGCCAGCAGTTTCGCGACAGATACGCAGTATTTT
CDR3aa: CASSFATDTQYF

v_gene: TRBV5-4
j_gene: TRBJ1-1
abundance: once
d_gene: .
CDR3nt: TGTGCCAGCAGCCGACAGATACCGGGCACTGAAGCTTTCTTT
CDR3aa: CASSRQIPGTEAFF

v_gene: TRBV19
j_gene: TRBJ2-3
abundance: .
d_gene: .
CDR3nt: TGTGCCAGTAGACCGACTAGCACAGATACGCAGTATTTT
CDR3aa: CASRPTSTDTQYF

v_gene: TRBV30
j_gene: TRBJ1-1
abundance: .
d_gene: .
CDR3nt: TGTGCCTGGAGTGTAAGAGGGACTAACACTGAAGCTTTCTTT
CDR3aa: CAWSVRGTNTEAFF

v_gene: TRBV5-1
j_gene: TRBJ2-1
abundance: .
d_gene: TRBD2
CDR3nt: TGCGCCAGCAGCGGTGGACTAGCGGGAGGTCGTGGCTACAATGAGCAGTTCTTC
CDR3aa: CASSGGLAGGRGYNEQFF

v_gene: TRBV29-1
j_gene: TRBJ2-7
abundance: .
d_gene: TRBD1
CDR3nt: TGCAGCGTTGACAAGGACAGGGGAGAGCAGTACTTC
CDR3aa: CSVDKDRGEQYF

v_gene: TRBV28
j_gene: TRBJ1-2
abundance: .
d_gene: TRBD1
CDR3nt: TGTGCCAGCAGTACAGGGGGGTTTAATGGCTACACCTTC
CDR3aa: CASSTGGFNGYTF

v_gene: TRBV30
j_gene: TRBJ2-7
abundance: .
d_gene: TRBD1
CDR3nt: TGTGCCTGGAGATTTGGACAGGGGAGAGTCGAGCAGTACTTC
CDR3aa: CAWRFGQGRVEQYF

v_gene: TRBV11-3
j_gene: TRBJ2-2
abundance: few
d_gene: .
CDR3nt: TGTGCCAGCGGGCGCACCGGGGAGCTGTTTTTT
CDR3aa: CASGRTGELFF

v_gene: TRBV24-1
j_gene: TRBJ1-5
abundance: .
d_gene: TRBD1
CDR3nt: TGTGCCACCTCTGGGGCGACAGGGGTCCAGCCCCAGCATTTT
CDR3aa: CATSGATGVQPQHF

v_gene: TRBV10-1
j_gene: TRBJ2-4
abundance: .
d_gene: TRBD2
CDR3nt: TGCGCCAGCAGTGAAGTGTGGGCGGGAGCGAGTAAAAACATTCAGTACTTC
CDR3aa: CASSEVWAGASKNIQYF

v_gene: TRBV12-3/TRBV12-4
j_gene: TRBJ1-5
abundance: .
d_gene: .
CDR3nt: TGTGCCAGCAGTTTAGCGGGATGGGAGACCCAGCATTTT
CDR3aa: CASSLAGWETQHF

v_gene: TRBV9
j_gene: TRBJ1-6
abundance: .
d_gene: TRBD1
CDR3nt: TGTGCCAGCAGCGTAGGAAAGCTCGGACAGGGCGGTTCACCCCTCCACTTT
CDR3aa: CASSVGKLGQGGSPLHF

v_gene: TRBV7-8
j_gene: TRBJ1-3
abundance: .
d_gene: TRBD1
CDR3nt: TGTGCCAGCAGCCATCTTGAAGACAGGGAGGGAAACACCATATATTTT
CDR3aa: CASSHLEDREGNTIYF

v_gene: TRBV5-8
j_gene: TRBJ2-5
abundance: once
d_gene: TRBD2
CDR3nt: TGTGCCAGCAGCTTACGACTAGCGGGAGGCTGGCAAGAGACCCAGTACTTC
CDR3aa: CASSLRLAGGWQETQYF

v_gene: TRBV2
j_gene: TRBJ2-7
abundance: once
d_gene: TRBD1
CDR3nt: TGTGCCAGCAATTCCGGGACAGGGGCCTACGAGCAGTACTTC
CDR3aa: CASNSGTGAYEQYF

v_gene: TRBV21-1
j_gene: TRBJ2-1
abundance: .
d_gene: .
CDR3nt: TGTGCCAGCAGCAAATCCGGGGCCTACAATGAGCAGTTCTTC
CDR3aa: CASSKSGAYNEQFF

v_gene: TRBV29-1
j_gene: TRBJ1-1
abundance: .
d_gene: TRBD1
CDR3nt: TGCAGCGTTGATGGGACAGGGGAGAACACTGAAGCTTTCTTT
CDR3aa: CSVDGTGENTEAFF

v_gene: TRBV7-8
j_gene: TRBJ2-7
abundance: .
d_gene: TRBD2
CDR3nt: TGTGCCAGCAGCTTAGGTCGGGCTAGCGGGTACGAGCAGTACTTC
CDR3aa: CASSLGRASGYEQYF

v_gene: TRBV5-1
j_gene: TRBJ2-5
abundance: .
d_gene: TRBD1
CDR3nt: TGCGCCAGCAGTTCTCCGGGACAGGGGAGAGAGACCCAGTACTTC
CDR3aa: CASSSPGQGRETQYF

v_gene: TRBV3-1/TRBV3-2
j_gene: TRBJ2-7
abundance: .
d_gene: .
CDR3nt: TGTGCCAGCAGCTACTCCTACGAGCAGTACTTC
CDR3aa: CASSYSYEQYF

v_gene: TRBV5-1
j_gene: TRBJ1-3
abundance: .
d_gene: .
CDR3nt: TGCGCCAGCGACCCCGGAGGTTGGTCTGGAAACACCATATATTTT
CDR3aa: CASDPGGWSGNTIYF